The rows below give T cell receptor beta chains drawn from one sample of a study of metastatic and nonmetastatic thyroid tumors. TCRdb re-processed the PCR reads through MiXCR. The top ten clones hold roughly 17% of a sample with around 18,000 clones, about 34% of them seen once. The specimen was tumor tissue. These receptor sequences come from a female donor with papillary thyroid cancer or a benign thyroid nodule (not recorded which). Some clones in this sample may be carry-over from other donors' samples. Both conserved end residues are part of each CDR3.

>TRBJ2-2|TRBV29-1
CSVEDPLLAGGTGELFF
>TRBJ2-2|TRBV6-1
CATSTTSGFGELFF
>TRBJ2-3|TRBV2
CASGTDGPVTDTQYF
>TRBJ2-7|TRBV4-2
CASSQRTAGSMGAYEQYF
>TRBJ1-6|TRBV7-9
CASSRGQFVAPLHF
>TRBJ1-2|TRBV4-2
CASSQDQAGDYGYTF
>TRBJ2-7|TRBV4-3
CASSEGVSYEQYF
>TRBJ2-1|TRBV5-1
CASNGGQANNEQFF
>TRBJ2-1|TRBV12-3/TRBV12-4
CASTDGAGGYNEQFF
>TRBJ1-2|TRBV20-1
CSAERTEAGYTF
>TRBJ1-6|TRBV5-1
CASSFSAGDNSPLHF
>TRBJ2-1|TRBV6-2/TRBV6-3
CAIADRGYGEQFF
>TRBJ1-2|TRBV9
CASSVGHDFGYTF
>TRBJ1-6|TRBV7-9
CAGSPGRCDSPLHF
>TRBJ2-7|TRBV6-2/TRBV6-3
CASRERENPEQYF
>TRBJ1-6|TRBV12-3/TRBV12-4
CASRGRGWNSPLHF
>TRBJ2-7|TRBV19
CASSIGGCQDEQYF
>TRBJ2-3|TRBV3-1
CASSHRLSTDTQYF
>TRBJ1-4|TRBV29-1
CSVGGTGNEKLFF
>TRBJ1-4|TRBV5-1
CASSLGQGDEKLFF
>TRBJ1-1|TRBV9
CASSVQAFSEAFF
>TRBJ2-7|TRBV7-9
CASSLDGGQGYEQYF
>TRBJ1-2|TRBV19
CASSIVSGTGTGYTF
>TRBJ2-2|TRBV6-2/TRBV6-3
CASSPRQGGRNTGELFF
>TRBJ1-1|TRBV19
CASSIGPTQNTEAFF
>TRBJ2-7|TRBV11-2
CASSFLAGYEQYF
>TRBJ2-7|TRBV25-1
CASSEAASSDEQYF
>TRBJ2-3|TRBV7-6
CASGGQGYTDTQYF
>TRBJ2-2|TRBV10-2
CASSEREAGELFF
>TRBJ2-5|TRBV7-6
CASSGGRSGQTGETQYF
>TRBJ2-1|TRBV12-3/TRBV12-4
CASSLSSGGPYNEQFF
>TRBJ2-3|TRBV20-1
CSARDAPAQYF
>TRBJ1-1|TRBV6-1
CASNQRAGTEAFF